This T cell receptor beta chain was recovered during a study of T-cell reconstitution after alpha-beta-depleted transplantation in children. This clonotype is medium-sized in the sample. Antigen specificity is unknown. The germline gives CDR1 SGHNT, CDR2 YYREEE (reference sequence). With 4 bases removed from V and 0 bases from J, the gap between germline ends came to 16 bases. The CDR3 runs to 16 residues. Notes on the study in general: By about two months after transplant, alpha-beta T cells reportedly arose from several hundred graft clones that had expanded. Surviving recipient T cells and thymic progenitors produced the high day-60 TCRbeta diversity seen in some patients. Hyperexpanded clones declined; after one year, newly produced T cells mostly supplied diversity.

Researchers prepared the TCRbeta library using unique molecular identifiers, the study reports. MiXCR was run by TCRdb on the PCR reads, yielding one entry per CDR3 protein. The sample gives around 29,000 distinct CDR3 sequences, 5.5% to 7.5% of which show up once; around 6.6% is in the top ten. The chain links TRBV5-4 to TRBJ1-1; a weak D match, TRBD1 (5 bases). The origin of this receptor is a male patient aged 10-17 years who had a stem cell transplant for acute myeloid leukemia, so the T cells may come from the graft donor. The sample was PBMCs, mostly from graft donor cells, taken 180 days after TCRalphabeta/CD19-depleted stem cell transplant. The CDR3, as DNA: TGTGCCAGCAGCCCGGTGACAGCCCCCATGAACACTGAAGCTTTCTTT. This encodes CASSPVTAPMNTEAFF. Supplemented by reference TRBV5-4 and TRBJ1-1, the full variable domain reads ETGVTQSPTHLIKTRGQQVTLRCSSQSGHNTVSWYQQALGQGPQFIFQYYREEENGRGNFPPRFSGLQFPNYSSELNVNALELDDSALYLCASSPVTAPMNTEAFFGQGTRLTVV.